Below, 11 T cell receptor beta chains from the same sample are listed, as sequenced in a study of blood T cell repertoires in COVID-19. The method was immunoSEQ multiplex PCR; TCRdb's version includes in-frame clones alone and lacks a portion of them. The repertoire holds under 200,000 clones, with 83% as singletons. Sequences were obtained from peripheral blood. The receptors originated from a human donor in a cohort sampled during active COVID-19.

The CDR3 spells CASSLSAGQETQYF. Here the CDR3 DNA reads TGTGCCAGCAGCTTGTCGGCAGGACAAGAGACCCAGTACTTC. The gene calls are TRBV7-9 and TRBJ2-5; D remains unclear. Trimming stripped 3 bases from V and 2 bases from J, with 10 bases between. This CDR3 spans 14 amino acids. Per germline, CDR1 SEHNR and CDR2 FQNEAQ (reference sequence).

The V and J genes are TRBV12-3 or TRBV12-4 and TRBJ1-2; 8 nucleotides align to TRBD1. The trim removed 6 bases at V and 6 bases at J, leaving 6 bases unmatched. The CDR3 has 13 amino acids. CDR3 sequence (DNA): TGTGCCAGCAGCCCCGACAGGGGTGATGGCTACACCTTC. Translation: CASSPDRGDGYTF.

The gene calls are TRBV4-2 and TRBJ2-7; TRBD2 might be the D (7 bases). The ends were cut back, 1 base at V and 0 bases at J, with 16 bases in the middle. The CDR3 extends over 17 amino acids. Germline V gives CDR1 LGHNA, CDR2 YNFKEQ. CDR3 sequence: CASSQGGGRGVSYEQYF. CDR3 coding DNA: TGTGCCAGCAGCCAAGGCGGAGGGAGGGGGGTCTCCTACGAGCAGTACTTC.

This rearrangement joins TRBV18 to TRBJ2-1; D not certain. V was cut by 4 bases and J by 0 bases, with 16 bases left in between. The CDR3 sequence is 17 residues long. Germline-derived CDR1 and CDR2 are KGHSH and LQKENI. The CDR3: CASSRDLTLPSYNEQFF. The CDR3 DNA reads as TGTGCCAGCTCACGAGATCTTACCCTACCCTCCTACAATGAGCAGTTCTTC.

The J gene is TRBJ2-7, the V gene TRBV19, with TRBD2 matching over 9 bases. CDR3 size: 15 residues. V shed 3 bases and J 7 bases; nucleotides not matched to a gene: 10. CDR1 is LNHDA and CDR2 is SQIVND in the germline V gene (reference sequence). The chain's CDR3 is CASSIASGTPGEQYF. DNA for the CDR3: TGTGCCAGTAGTATTGCTAGCGGGACTCCCGGGGAGCAGTACTTC.

This sequence joins TRBV7-3 and TRBJ1-1; D is perhaps TRBD1 (5 bases). Germline loops: CDR1 SGHTA, CDR2 FQGTGA. This CDR3 region has 14 residues. The V gene lost 3 bases and the J gene lost 4 bases, with 12 bases spanning the gap. The CDR3 sequence: CASSLMGGSTEAFF. CDR3 sequence (DNA): TGTGCCAGCAGCTTGATGGGGGGTTCCACTGAAGCTTTCTTT.

This chain uses TRBV3-1 (or the pseudogene TRBV3-2) with TRBJ1-5; 10 bases agree with TRBD1. J lost 2 bases, V lost 4 bases, and 8 bases had no gene match. This CDR3 is built from 17 residues. The V gene's germline CDR1 is LGHDT and CDR2 YNNKEL (reference sequence). In DNA form, the CDR3 reads TGTGCCAGCAGCCCCCGGAGGGGGACAGGGGGCAATCAGCCCCAGCATTTT. Residues: CASSPRRGTGGNQPQHF.

Turning to this clone: Other DNA sequences from this sample encode an identical CDR3 as well. The gene calls are TRBV6-5 and TRBJ2-7; 11 bases line up with TRBD1. CDR1 is MNHEY, CDR2 SVGAGI, per germline. The CDR3 contains 14 residues. Trimming removed 5 bases from V and 2 bases from J; junction bases left unmatched: 2. CDR3 sequence reads: CASSRGQGAYEQYF. For the CDR3, the DNA is TGTGCCAGCAGTAGGGGACAGGGGGCCTACGAGCAGTACTTC.

J is TRBJ1-1 and V is TRBV2; 10 bases are a match to TRBD1. V shed 6 bases, J shed 3 bases, and the junction held 4 bases outside the gene matches. The CDR3 covers 14 residues. Germline V gene data show CDR1 as SNHLY and CDR2 as FYNNEI. The CDR3 loop is CASRWDRGDTEAFF. DNA for the CDR3: TGTGCCAGCAGATGGGACAGGGGAGACACTGAAGCTTTCTTT.

The chain couples TRBV11-3 to TRBJ2-7, with D perhaps TRBD2 (5 bases). Germline CDR1 reads SGHNT; CDR2 reads YENEEA. V lost 1 base to trimming and J lost 4 bases, with 11 bases between them. The CDR3 totals 14 residues. CDR3 protein: CASSLGGATYEQYF. As DNA, the CDR3 is TGTGCCAGCAGCTTAGGGGGAGCGACGTACGAGCAGTACTTC.

This sequence joins TRBV29-1 and TRBJ1-1; D ambiguous. The V gene's germline CDR1 is SQVTM and CDR2 ANQGSEA. The CDR3 length is 13 residues. Trimming stripped 4 bases from V and 1 base from J, with 10 bases between. CDR3 in amino acids: CSVAGIGNTEAFF. DNA for the CDR3: TGCAGCGTTGCGGGGATTGGGAACACTGAAGCTTTCTTT.